This T cell receptor beta chain is from a study of blood T cell repertoires in COVID-19. Overall study: The study drew acute and convalescent COVID-19 samples from the United States, Italy and Spain. Nucleic acid was either cDNA or gDNA, and it came from T cells, B-cell-depleted T cells, or PBMCs.

V lost 0 bases to trimming and J lost 2 bases; unmatched junction nucleotides: 7. Germline V gene lookup returns CDR1 SGHTA and CDR2 FQGNSA. The length of the CDR3 is 18 residues. Source study methods: From reference gene primer amplification, estimates of nucleated cell counts were derived. Measured with immunoSEQ multiplex PCR; TCRdb has only the in-frame clones, and not every one. From that table come the V and J calls and clone size; the DNA was used to work out D and trimming. In the table there are fewer than 150,000 clones, around 87% of which are singletons. The sample was peripheral blood. This receptor was identified in a woman aged 55-69 years with acute or convalescent COVID-19. V and J are TRBV7-2 and TRBJ1-3; TRBD1 matches at 10 bases. The CDR3 region is CASSLAGRGTGAGNTIYF. The CDR3 region has the DNA TGTGCCAGCAGCTTAGCTGGGCGGGGGACAGGGGCTGGAAACACCATATATTTT.